This T cell receptor beta chain was recorded in a study of blood T cells in healthy people across ages. Whole-study context: When template switching was applied, about one barcoded beta molecule was captured per two T cells.

A word on this clonotype: What it binds is unknown.

The germline CDR1 and CDR2 sequences are DFQATT and SNEGSKA (reference sequence). The CDR3 contains 15 residues. V lost 3 bases to trimming and J lost 5 bases, with 19 bases between them. A J-beta primer mix and a sample-barcoded 5' primer were used in a second PCR of about 6 to 12 cycles. Template switching added a 12-random-nucleotide identifier to every cDNA molecule. TCRdb re-derived calls from the 5' RACE reads in MiXCR, one entry per CDR3 protein. The data hold 580,000 or so distinct CDR3 sequences, with about 45% observed a single time. Points from the study as a whole: Significant beta diversity loss was already apparent by age roughly 38, declining roughly linearly. Reliance upon unsorted PBMCs precluded definitive naive versus antigen-experienced comparison.

The sequenced material came from blood. The receptor was derived from a man at least 80 years old in good health. The chain recombines TRBV20-1 with TRBJ1-2, with D possibly matching TRBD1 (6 bases). The CDR3 nucleotides are TGCAGTGCTAGCGAGACCCAGGGGCTTCCTTATGGCTACACCTTC. This encodes CSASETQGLPYGYTF.